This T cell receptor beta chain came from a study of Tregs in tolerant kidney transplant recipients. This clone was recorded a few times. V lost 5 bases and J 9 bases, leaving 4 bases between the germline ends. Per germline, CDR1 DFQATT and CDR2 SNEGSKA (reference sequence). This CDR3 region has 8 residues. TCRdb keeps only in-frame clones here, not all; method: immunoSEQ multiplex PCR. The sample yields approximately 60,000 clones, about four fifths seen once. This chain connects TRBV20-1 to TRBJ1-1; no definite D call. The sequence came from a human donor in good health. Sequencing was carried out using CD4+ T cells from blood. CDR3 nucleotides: TGCAGTGCTGAAAAAGCTTTCTTT. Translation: CSAEKAFF.